This T cell receptor (beta chain) was identified in a study of blood T cell repertoires in COVID-19. Participants were aged 18 to 89 years from around 26 US areas. Recovery meant two consecutive negative NP/OP PCR tests, professional clearance, or resolved symptoms. With V trimmed by 3 bases and J by 4 bases, 8 bases remained unmatched. CDR3 length: 15 residues. Germline V gene sequence: CDR1 MDHEN, CDR2 SYDVKM. In the source study's methods: Using reference gene primer amplification, nucleated cell counts were estimated. This table comes from immunoSEQ multiplex PCR, and its TCRdb copy is limited to in-frame clones, with some not included. V and J calls plus clone size are reproduced from that table; the DNA served to infer D and trimming. The data hold about 160,000 clones, with more than 70% observed a single time.

The sequence came from a man aged 60-69 years who had recovered from COVID-19. This chain connects TRBV28 to TRBJ1-2, with TRBD1 identical over 7 bases. The material sequenced was PBMCs or T cells enriched from blood (not recorded which). This CDR3 reads CASSFDRASSYGYTF. In DNA, the CDR3 is TGTGCCAGCAGTTTCGACAGGGCGTCTAGCTATGGCTACACCTTC.